The T cell receptor beta chain under discussion was sequenced for a study of T cell responses to AZD1222 COVID-19 vaccine (dated by TCRdb to the early 2020s). General notes on the study: AZD1222 recipients with second doses at about 4 weeks or about 12 weeks were pooled, because spike-specific TCR depth and breadth did not differ between schedules. A total of 230 to 250 trial participants underwent TCR sequencing, of whom about 200 had received two doses of AZD1222 and some 25 had received two doses of the MenACWY control vaccine. Trial participants were enrolled into age subgroups of 18-55, 56-69 and 70-plus years, which contained 148, 28 and 57 TCR-sequenced participants, respectively. Beyond this particular receptor, the publication reports: Conclusions about previously exposed vaccinees are limited, since just a handful of AZD1222 recipients were seropositive for SARS-CoV-2 at baseline. Participants were mostly white British, with more females than males. The authors suggested clonal diversity may have been underestimated. The vaccine-associated CD4 TCRs covered the entire spike protein, and the dominant responses fell in regions 160-218 and 743-854. Because no day 14 peak-response samples were available, the repertoires could be characterized only after the peak T cell response. After two AZD1222 doses, both the breadth and the depth of spike-specific TCRs were significantly higher than at day 0 and than in MenACWY recipients. In the small 56-69-year group, the increase in depth fell short of significance, most likely because of low power. Reportedly, close to half of the unique spike-specific TCRs recognized epitopes lying outside the regions that are mutated in the B.1.351 and B.1.1.7 variants.

The time point label, read with the paper, signifies: baseline before first vaccination. Vaccinee samples were obtained from the UK trials COV001 and COV002, which included a single-blind randomized controlled phase 2/3 trial of AZD1222 (ChAdOx1 nCoV-19) in healthy adults. Trial participant PBMC samples were collected at day 0 and day 28 after the second dose for TCRbeta chain sequencing. V is pared back by 0 bases and J by 3 bases, with 10 bases lying between the germline termini. The CDR3 contains 15 residues, cysteine and phenylalanine counted. The read is trimmed to its CDR3 DNA, 45 bases read in frame from base 1. CDR1 is given as LNHNV and CDR2 as YYDKDF, both from the germline V gene (reference sequence). A note on this clone: This receptor's antigen is unknown. It has no much larger one-base neighbor in the sample; base qualities were not kept.

The CDR3 regions of human TCRbeta chains were analyzed by immunosequencing. The authors processed their data as follows. TCRs in the repertoires were matched against a reference library of SARS-CoV-2-specific TCRs that had been generated with the MIRA antigen-specificity platform. Breadth was defined as the fraction of unique TCRs that were SARS-CoV-2-associated, and depth was defined as the fraction of total T cells that were SARS-CoV-2-associated. Each spike-specific TCR was assigned to its reactive spike region and to a CD4 or CD8 class using the MIRA data. Log10-transformed breadth and depth values were compared by one-way ANOVA with Sidak's multiple comparisons tests. TCRdb stores this immuneACCESS table with in-frame sequences only. Part of the clones is absent; in the studies checked, under half of the shortfall reflects unresolved V genes, and no reason is known for the rest. For V, J and clone size, that table is used; D and trimming come from the DNA. In all, the sample holds roughly 150,000 clones, and about 90% of those were seen once. Approximately 1.4% of the sample lies in the top ten.

The receptor was derived from an adult in good health. The chain uses TRBV15 and TRBJ2-3; TRBD1 is perhaps the D gene, given 6 matching bases. Sequencing used peripheral blood, obtained on day 0 of AZD1222 vaccination. The CDR3 protein sequence reads: CATSRDLQGTDTQYF. The DNA sequence is given as TGTGCCACCAGCAGAGATTTGCAGGGGACAGATACGCAGTATTTT.